This T cell receptor (beta chain) comes out of a study of regulatory T cells in long-lasting Graves disease. Time point denoted: newly diagnosed GD, antithyroid drugs for less than 3 months. PBMC RNA served as the TCR library source. The study, taken as a whole, reports: Comparison showed that persistent patients shared more public clonotypes (2,741) than new patients (roughly 970). Gene preferences differed: TRBV28, TRBJ1-2, TRBJ2-5 in persistent cases.

This clonotype was observed many times. Its antigen is unidentified. The CDR3 runs 15 residues. V shed 6 bases and J shed 4 bases, with 19 bases lying between them. From germline, CDR1 is SNHLY and CDR2 FYNNEI. According to the study, TCR beta libraries were built with iRepertoire HTBI primers and CDR3-region Arm-PCR. TCRdb itself ran the multiplex PCR reads through MiXCR, one entry per CDR3 protein. The sample shows more than 400,000 distinct CDR3 sequences, about 16% of them seen only once. These data also formed part of another study, on T cells in Graves' hyperthyroidism and ophthalmopathy. Per that study: The definition of stable Graves' hyperthyroidism was no ophthalmopathy progression within 18 months.

This receptor was identified in a man aged 35 to 55 with Graves disease. The specimen comprised peripheral blood mononuclear cells (PBMCs), sampled at new diagnosis, from a patient treated with antithyroid drugs. This sequence joins TRBV2 and TRBJ2-7, with a weak D call TRBD1 (6 bases). The CDR3, as DNA: TGTGCCAGCAGCGGGGACACTCCAAGGCTTTACGAGCAGTACTTC. It specifies CASSGDTPRLYEQYF.